This T cell receptor beta chain was sequenced during a study of blood T cell repertoires in COVID-19. Study context: PBMCs, B-cell-depleted T cells, or T cells provided the cDNA or gDNA that made up the material.

The ends were cut back, 5 bases at V and 7 bases at J, with 15 bases in the middle. The CDR3 is 14 amino acids. The germline V gene encodes CDR1 SEHNR and CDR2 FQNEAQ (reference sequence). This clone was counted only a few times. The cohort comprised adults aged roughly 18 to 100 years residing in 24 US areas. Self-reported history from a screening survey and questionnaire set each donor's cohort. Original processing methods: Nucleated cell counts were estimated from reference gene primer amplification. The table came from immunoSEQ multiplex PCR; TCRdb's copy has only in-frame clones and leaves some out. V and J calls and clone size are given by that table; D and trimming were obtained from the DNA. The sample has 300,000 to 500,000 clones, roughly 90% seen once.

Sequencing was done on a sample of PBMCs or T cells enriched from blood (not recorded which). This chain joins TRBV7-9 and TRBJ1-3; the D is unclear. This receptor was taken from a woman aged 25 to 39 with acute COVID-19. CDR3 in DNA: TGTGCCAGCAGCCCCCCCCGGGAACGGAACACCATATATTTT. Its protein product is CASSPPRERNTIYF.